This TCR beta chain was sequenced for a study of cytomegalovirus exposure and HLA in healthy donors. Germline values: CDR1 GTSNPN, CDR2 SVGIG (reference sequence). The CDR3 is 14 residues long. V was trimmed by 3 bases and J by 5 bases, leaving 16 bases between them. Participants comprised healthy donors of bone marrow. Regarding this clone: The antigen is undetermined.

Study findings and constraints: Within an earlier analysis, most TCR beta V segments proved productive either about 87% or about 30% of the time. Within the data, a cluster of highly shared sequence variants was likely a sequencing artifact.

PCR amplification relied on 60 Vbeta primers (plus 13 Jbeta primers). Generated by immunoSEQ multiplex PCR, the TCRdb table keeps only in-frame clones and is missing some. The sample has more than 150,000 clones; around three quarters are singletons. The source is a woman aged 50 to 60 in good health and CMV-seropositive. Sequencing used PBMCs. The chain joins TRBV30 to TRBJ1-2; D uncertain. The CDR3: CAWSPLDREYGYTF. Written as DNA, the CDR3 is TGTGCCTGGAGCCCCTTAGATCGGGAATATGGCTACACCTTC.